These T cell receptor beta chains were read from a single sample in a study of shared clonotypes between healthy human individuals. Clones were sequenced by immunoSEQ multiplex PCR, and TCRdb holds only the in-frame ones, with some missing. The table includes about 820,000 clones, almost 95% detected once. The specimen sequenced was naive CD8+ T cells sorted from blood. These receptors originate from a man younger than 45 in good health. Each CDR3 is given without its conserved first and last residue.

ASSSGLADNEQF	TRBJ2-1	TRBV5-6	12
ASSYAPGSEETQY	TRBJ2-5	TRBV6-5	13
ASSPPGVGISYEQY	TRBJ2-7	TRBV5-6	14
ASGYSPGFGGETQY	TRBJ2-5	TRBV7-2	14
ASSAKTEQF	TRBJ2-1	TRBV9	9
ASSFGASEQF	TRBJ2-1	TRBV27	10
SGLTSGRARTQY	TRBJ2-3	TRBV29-1	12
SARARGQQY	TRBJ2-7	TRBV20-1	9
ASSHLSRGAVSEQF	TRBJ2-1	TRBV4-3	14
ASSDARYSGQY	TRBJ2-7	TRBV2	11
ASSLYQGAGDTQY	TRBJ2-3	TRBV11-2	13
ASSIDISGITYNEQF	TRBJ2-1	TRBV19	15
SAIRNTEAF	TRBJ1-1	TRBV20-1	9
ASSLAPAGVGSYEQY	TRBJ2-7	TRBV5-1	15
ASSEVVTRNYGYT	TRBJ1-2	TRBV2	13
ASSPLPGGAQEKLF	TRBJ1-4	TRBV27	14
ASSSNSGKLVNEQF	TRBJ2-1	TRBV7-9	14
ASSQDTDRGPDGYT	TRBJ1-2	TRBV4-2	14
ASSLIKNRPGSGANVLT	TRBJ2-6	TRBV5-8	17
ASSSDSRSYEQY	TRBJ2-7	TRBV7-9	12
ASSLPLSYNEQF	TRBJ2-1	TRBV11-2	12
SVVPAESTDTQY	TRBJ2-3	TRBV29-1	12
AIRGSTGELF	TRBJ2-2	TRBV10-3	10
ATWSGANVLT	TRBJ2-6	TRBV27	10
ASSFGTGPYEQY	TRBJ2-7	TRBV11-2	12
ASSFKGGSSYEQY	TRBJ2-7	TRBV7-8	13
ASSLVTLDRASGYT	TRBJ1-2	TRBV7-9	14
ASSYRRRGRDTQY	TRBJ2-3	TRBV27	13
ASSHRDFGKNQPQH	TRBJ1-5	TRBV28	14
ASSLGPRGYNEQF	TRBJ2-1	TRBV13	13
APLRGTRTADTQY	TRBJ2-3	TRBV9	13
ASSSTRRDRGRETQY	TRBJ2-5	TRBV7-9	15
ASSLRTGGFAYEQY	TRBJ2-7	TRBV27	14
ASSIGLADYNEQF	TRBJ2-1	TRBV2	13
AISAENEREKLF	TRBJ1-4	TRBV10-3	12
ASTLAGGIADTQY	TRBJ2-3	TRBV9	13
ASTPGGAGVAETQY	TRBJ2-5	TRBV5-5	14
ASSLSGTSYEQY	TRBJ2-7	TRBV27	12
ASSQDSSLNTEAF	TRBJ1-1	TRBV6-5	13
ASRSGTSGSYEQY	TRBJ2-7	TRBV7-2	13
ASSFSLQGGGETQY	TRBJ2-5	TRBV28	14
ASSVGRIGGLDVNEQF	TRBJ2-1	TRBV9	16
ASSPRGGHYEQY	TRBJ2-7	TRBV18	12
ASSQGGPYKTQY	TRBJ2-5	TRBV13	12
ASSLGAAGTEAF	TRBJ1-1	TRBV7-9	12
ARSHLPSGSRNEQF	TRBJ2-1	TRBV5-3	14
ASSTGTYQETQY	TRBJ2-5	TRBV7-8	12
ASSEGDSNYEQY	TRBJ2-7	TRBV10-1	12
ASSLGSSGRRYNEQF	TRBJ2-1	TRBV5-6	15
ASSQDMNRGREQY	TRBJ2-7	TRBV4-1	13
ASSFGTGELF	TRBJ2-2	TRBV27	10
ASSLGTGVGGELF	TRBJ2-2	TRBV27	13
ASSADLNTEAF	TRBJ1-1	TRBV6-1	11